This T cell receptor beta chain derives from a study of molecular identifiers for immune sequencing clone quantification. This clonotype has a count of ten or more. The antigen remains undetermined. General study findings and limits: Naive cells had under 1% of molecules in clones above 20 RNA copies, effectors over 97%.

Isolation of naive CD8 T cells was achieved by sorting on a CD8+CD4-CCR7+CD45RA+ phenotype. Germline CDR1 is SEHNR and CDR2 is FQNEAQ (reference sequence). CDR3 length: 13 amino acids. Trimming removed 4 bases from V and 0 bases from J, with 1 base in between. Previously described methods and listed TCR primers produced bulk TCR libraries. TCRdb reprocessed the PCR reads with MiXCR, giving one entry per CDR3 protein. The top ten hold 0.7% to 1% of the sample, which has around 470,000 distinct CDR3 sequences, about a fifth seen once. The chain links TRBV7-9 to TRBJ2-6; no definite D call. This TCR came from a human donor in good health. Some libraries in this study had Jurkat cell RNA spiked in. Sequencing used naive CD8+ T cells from blood, with Jurkat cell RNA spiked in. The subset is: FACS-sorted CD8+CD4-CCR7+CD45RA+ naive T cells. In nucleotides, the CDR3 is TGTGCCAGCAGCTACTCTGGGGCCAACGTCCTGACTTTC. This translates into CASSYSGANVLTF.